This T cell receptor beta chain was recovered during a study of regulatory T cells in long-lasting Graves disease. Study results and limitations: Relative to newly diagnosed Graves' patients, persistent ones had lower TCR diversity.

CDR3-region Arm-PCR and iRepertoire HTBI primers produced the TCR beta libraries. TCRdb independently ran MiXCR on the multiplex PCR reads; one entry per CDR3 protein. The sample holds some 600,000 distinct CDR3 sequences, 15% to 20% seen once. This CDR3 contains 13 residues. CDR1 and CDR2 (germline): DFQATT, SNEGSKA (reference sequence). The V gene lost 5 bases and the J gene lost 2 bases, with 13 bases spanning the gap. Time point reported: newly diagnosed GD, antithyroid drugs for less than 3 months. PBMCs provided the RNA from which the TCR library was made. At least ten counts were recorded for this clonotype. What it binds is not known. This sample was also put to use in a study of T cells in Graves' hyperthyroidism and ophthalmopathy.

Sample: peripheral blood mononuclear cells (PBMCs), taken at new diagnosis, from a patient treated with antithyroid drugs. This chain connects TRBV20-1 to TRBJ2-7, with D maybe TRBD2 (6 bases). This clonotype was sampled from a man younger than 35 with Graves disease. The CDR3 sequence: CSAPGGNAYEQYF. The CDR3 region has the DNA TGCAGTGCTCCCGGGGGAAACGCCTACGAGCAGTACTTC.